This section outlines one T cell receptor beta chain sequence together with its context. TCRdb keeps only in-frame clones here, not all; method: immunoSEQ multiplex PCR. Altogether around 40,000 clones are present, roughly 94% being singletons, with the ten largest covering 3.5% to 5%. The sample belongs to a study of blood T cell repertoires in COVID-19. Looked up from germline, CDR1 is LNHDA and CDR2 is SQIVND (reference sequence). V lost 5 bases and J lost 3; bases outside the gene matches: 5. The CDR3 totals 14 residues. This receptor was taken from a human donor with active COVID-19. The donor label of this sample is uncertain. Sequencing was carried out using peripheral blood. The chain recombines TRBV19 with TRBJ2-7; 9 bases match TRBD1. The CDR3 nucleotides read TGTGCCAGTAGTGCGGGACAGGGCGGCTACGAGCAGTACTTC. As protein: CASSAGQGGYEQYF.